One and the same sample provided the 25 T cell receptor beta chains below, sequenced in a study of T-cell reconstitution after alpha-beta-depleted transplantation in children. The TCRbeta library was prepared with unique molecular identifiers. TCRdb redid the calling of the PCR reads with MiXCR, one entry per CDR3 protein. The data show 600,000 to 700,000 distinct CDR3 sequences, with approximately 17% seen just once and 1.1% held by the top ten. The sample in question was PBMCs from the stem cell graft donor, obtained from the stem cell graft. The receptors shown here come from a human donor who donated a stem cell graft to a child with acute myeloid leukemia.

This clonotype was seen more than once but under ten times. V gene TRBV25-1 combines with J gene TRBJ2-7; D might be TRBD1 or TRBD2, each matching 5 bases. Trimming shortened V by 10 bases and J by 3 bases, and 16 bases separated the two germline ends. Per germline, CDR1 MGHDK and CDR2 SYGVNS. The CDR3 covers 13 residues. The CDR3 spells CATSGAVYYEQYF. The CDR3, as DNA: TGTGCCACCTCCGGGGCAGTCTACTACGAGCAGTACTTC.

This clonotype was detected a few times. In DNA, the CDR3 is TGCGCCAGCGACTGGGGGCTATCGAACACCGGGGAGCTGTTTTTT. Its translation: CASDWGLSNTGELFF. The J gene is TRBJ2-2, the V gene TRBV5-1, with D perhaps TRBD1 (6 bases). The CDR3 runs to 15 residues. Germline lookup yields CDR1 SGHRS and CDR2 YFSETQ. The V and J ends lost 7 bases and 0 bases respectively, with 13 bases between them.

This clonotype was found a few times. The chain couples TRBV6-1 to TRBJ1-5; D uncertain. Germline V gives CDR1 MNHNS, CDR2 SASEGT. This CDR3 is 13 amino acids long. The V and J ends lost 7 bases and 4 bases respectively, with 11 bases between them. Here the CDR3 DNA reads TGTGCCAGCACCCGGGATCTTAATCAGCCCCAGCATTTT. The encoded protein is CASTRDLNQPQHF.

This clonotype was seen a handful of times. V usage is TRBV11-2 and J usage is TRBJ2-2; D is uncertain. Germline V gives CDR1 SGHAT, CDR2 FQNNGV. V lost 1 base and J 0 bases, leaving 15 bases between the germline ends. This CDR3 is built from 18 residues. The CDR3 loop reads CASSLGPVVFANTGELFF. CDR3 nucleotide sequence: TGTGCCAGCAGCTTAGGCCCTGTGGTGTTCGCGAACACCGGGGAGCTGTTTTTT. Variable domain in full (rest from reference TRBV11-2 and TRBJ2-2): EAGVAQSPRYKIIEKRQSVAFWCNPISGHATLYWYQQILGQGPKLLIQFQNNGVVDDSQLPKDRFSAERLKGVDSTLKIQPAKLEDSAVYLCASSLGPVVFANTGELFFGEGSRLTVL.

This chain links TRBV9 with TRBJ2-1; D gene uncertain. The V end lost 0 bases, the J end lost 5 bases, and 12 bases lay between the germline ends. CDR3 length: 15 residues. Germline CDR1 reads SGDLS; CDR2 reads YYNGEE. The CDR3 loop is CASSVDGTANNEQFF. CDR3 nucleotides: TGTGCCAGCAGCGTAGATGGCACAGCCAACAATGAGCAGTTCTTC.

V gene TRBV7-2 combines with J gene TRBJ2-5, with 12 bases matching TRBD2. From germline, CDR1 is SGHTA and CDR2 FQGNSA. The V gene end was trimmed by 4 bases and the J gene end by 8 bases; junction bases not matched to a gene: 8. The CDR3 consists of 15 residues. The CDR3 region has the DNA TGTGCCAGCAGCTCGCCGGGACTAGCGGGCCCCACCCAGTACTTC. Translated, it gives CASSSPGLAGPTQYF.

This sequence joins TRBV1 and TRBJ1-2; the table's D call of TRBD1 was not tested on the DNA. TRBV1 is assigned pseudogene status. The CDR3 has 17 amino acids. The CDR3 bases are TGCTCCAGCAGCGCTCCGGGACAGGGACTTTTCGACTATGGCTACACCTTC. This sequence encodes CSSSAPGQGLFDYGYTF.

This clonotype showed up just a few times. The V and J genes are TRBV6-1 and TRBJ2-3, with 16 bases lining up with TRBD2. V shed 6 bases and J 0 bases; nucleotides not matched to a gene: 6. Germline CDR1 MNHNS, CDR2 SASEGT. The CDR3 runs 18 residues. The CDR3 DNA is TGTGCCAGCAGCCGCGGGACTAGCGGGGGGGCAAGCACAGATACGCAGTATTTT. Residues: CASSRGTSGGASTDTQYF.

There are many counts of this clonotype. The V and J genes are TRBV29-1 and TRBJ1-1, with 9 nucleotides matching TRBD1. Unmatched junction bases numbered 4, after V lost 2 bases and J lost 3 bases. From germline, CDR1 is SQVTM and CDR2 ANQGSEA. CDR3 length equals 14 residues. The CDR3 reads CSVERQGGHTEAFF. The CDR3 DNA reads TGCAGCGTTGAAAGACAGGGGGGACACACTGAAGCTTTCTTT.

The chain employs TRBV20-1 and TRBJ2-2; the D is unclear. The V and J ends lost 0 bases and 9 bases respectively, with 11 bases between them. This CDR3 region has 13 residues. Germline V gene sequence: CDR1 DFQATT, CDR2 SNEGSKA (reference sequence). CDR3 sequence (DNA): TGCAGTGCTAGAGATGAAGGGTTCCGGGAGCTGTTTTTT. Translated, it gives CSARDEGFRELFF.

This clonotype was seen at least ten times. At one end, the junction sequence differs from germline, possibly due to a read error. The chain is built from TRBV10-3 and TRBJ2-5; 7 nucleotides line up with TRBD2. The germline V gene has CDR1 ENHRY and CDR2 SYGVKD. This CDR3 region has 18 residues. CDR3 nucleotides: TGTGCCATCAGTGAGGATTCGAGCGGGGTCAGTCCCCAAGCGACCCAGTACTTC. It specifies CAISEDSSGVSPQATQYF.

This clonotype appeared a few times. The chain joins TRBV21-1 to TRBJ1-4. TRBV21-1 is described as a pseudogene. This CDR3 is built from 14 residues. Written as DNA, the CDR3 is TGTGCCAGCAGCAAATTTCGGGTTAGCGAAAAACTGTTTTTT. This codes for CASSKFRVSEKLFF.

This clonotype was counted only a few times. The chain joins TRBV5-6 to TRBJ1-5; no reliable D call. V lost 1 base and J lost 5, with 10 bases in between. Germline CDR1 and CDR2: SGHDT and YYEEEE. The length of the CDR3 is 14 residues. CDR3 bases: TGTGCCAGCAGCTTGTGGCAGTGGGATCAGCCCCAGCATTTT. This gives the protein CASSLWQWDQPQHF.

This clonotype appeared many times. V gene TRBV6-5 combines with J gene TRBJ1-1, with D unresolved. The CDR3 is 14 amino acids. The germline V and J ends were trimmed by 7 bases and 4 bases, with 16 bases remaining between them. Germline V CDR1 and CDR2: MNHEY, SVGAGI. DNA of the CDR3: TGTGCCAGCAACGGTGGAGGGTATAGCACTGAAGCTTTCTTT. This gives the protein CASNGGGYSTEAFF.

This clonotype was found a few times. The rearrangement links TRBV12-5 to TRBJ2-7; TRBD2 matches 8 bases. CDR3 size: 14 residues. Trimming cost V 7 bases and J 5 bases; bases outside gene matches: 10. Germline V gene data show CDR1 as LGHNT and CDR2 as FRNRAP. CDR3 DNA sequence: TGTGCTAGTGCCCACAGCGGGGGCCATGACGAGCAGTACTTC. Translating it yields CASAHSGGHDEQYF.

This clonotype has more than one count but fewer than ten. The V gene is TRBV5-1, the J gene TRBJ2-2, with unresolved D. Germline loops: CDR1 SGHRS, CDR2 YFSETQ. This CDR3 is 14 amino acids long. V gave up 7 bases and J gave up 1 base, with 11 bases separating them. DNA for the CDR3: TGCGCCAGCGGCTGGTCACAGAACACCGGGGAGCTGTTTTTT. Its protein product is CASGWSQNTGELFF.

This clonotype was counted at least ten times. CDR3 region: CASSSDGSLQETQYF. The CDR3 DNA reads as TGTGCCAGCAGTTCCGACGGGTCGCTCCAAGAGACCCAGTACTTC. This chain connects TRBV6-5 to TRBJ2-5; no clear D. CDR3 length equals 15 residues. Trimming left V 4 bases short and J 1 base short, with 13 bases between. Germline CDR1 reads MNHEY; CDR2 reads SVGAGI.

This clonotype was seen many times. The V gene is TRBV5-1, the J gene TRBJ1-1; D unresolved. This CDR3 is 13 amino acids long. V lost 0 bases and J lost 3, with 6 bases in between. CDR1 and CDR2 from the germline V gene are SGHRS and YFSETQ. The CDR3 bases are TGCGCCAGCAGCTTGGTTTCGGACACTGAAGCTTTCTTT. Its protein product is CASSLVSDTEAFF.

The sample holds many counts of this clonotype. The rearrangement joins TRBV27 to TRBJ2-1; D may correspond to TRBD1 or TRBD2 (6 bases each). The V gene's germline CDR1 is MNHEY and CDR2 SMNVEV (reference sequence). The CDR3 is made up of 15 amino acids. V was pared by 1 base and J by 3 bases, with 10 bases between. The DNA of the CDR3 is TGTGCCAGCAGTTTATGGGGGGACAACTACAATGAGCAGTTCTTC. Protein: CASSLWGDNYNEQFF.

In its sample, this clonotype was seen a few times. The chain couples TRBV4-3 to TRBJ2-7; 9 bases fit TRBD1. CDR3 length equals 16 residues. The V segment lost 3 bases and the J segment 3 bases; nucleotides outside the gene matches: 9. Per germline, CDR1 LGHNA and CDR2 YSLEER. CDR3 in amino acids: CASSHDRGTSYYEQYF. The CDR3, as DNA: TGCGCCAGCAGCCACGACAGGGGGACAAGTTACTACGAGCAGTACTTC.

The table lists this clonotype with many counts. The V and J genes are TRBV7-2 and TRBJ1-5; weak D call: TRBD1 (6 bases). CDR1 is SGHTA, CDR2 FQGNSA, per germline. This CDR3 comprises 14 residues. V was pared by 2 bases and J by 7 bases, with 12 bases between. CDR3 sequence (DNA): TGTGCCAGCAGCTTAATGGGGGCCGGACAGCCCCAGCATTTT. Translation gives CASSLMGAGQPQHF. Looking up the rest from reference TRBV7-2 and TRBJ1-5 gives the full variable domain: GAGVSQSPSNKVTEKGKDVELRCDPISGHTALYWYRQSLGQGLEFLIYFQGNSAPDKSGLPSDRFSAERTGGSVSTLTIQRTQQEDSAVYLCASSLMGAGQPQHFGDGTRLSIL.

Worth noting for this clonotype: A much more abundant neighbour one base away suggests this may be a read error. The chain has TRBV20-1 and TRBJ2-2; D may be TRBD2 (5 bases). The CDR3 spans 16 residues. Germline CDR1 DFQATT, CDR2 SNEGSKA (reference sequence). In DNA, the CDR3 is TGCAGTGCTAGATCAGGACTCCCAATTTTGTCCGGGGAGCAGTTTTTT. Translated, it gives CSARSGLPILSGEQFF.

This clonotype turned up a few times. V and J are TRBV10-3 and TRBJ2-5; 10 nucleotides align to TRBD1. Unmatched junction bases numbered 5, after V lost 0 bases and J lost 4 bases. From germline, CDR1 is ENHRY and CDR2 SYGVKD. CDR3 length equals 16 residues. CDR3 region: CAISESRQGAGETQYF. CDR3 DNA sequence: TGTGCCATCAGTGAGTCGAGACAGGGGGCGGGAGAGACCCAGTACTTC.

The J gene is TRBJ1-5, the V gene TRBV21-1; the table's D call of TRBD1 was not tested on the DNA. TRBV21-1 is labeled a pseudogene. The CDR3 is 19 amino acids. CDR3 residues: CASSKDTGGVGYSNQPQHF. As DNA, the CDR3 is TGTGCCAGCAGCAAAGACACAGGGGGAGTTGGTTATAGCAATCAGCCCCAGCATTTT.

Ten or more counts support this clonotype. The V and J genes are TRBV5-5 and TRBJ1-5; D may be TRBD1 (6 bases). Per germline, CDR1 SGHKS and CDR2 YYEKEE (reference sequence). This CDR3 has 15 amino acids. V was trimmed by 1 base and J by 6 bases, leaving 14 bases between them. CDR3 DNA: TGTGCCAGCAGCTTGAATCCGGGGGGCAGTCAGCCCCAGCATTTT. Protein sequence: CASSLNPGGSQPQHF.